The TCR beta chain described here comes from a study of Ad26.COV2.S vaccination and SARS-CoV-2 variants (dated by TCRdb to 2020 to 2023). About the investigation overall: Vaccine-arm donors came from COV1001, a multicentre, randomized, double-blind, placebo-controlled phase I-IIa trial of Ad26.COV2.S in healthy adults. Ad26.COV2.S was given intramuscularly at 5x10^10 or 1x10^11 viral particles, as a single shot or as two shots 56 days apart. The TCR-sequenced set comprised around 32 samples: around 20 Ad26.COV2.S vaccine recipients, 5 placebo recipients and 8 SARS-CoV-2 convalescent individuals. TCRbeta repertoire sequencing was used to assess the specificity and breadth of SARS-CoV-2-reactive T cell receptors after Ad26.COV2.S vaccination. Trial participants were randomized into five groups of five, in which low-dose or high-dose Ad26.COV2.S was given once or twice, or placebo was given on both occasions. Blinding of investigators to trial group allocation was maintained during experiments and outcome assessment. Study-wide findings and limitations: Comparable non-spike TCR breadth was observed between vaccine and placebo recipients, consistent with only spike being contained in the vaccine. The authors noted that the TCR breadth and depth analyses may have underestimated total T cell responses. The study lacked the statistical power to compare responses across vaccine doses or regimens. Higher spike-specific TCR breadth was observed in Ad26.COV2.S recipients than in placebo recipients (P = 0.0014). Substantial breadth of spike-specific CD8+ and CD4+ T cell responses was reported after vaccination.

Points on this clone: Its antigen has not been determined. No clone much larger than this one lies a single base away; base qualities are absent.

The treatment or condition label, as the study defines it: approximately 18 received Ad26.COV2.S at low or high dose, single or two shots; several received placebo; per-sample allocation not given. Repertoires of vaccine and placebo recipients were sequenced from samples collected on day 63 after the first injection. Cohort 1b enrolled around 24 adults aged 18-55 years at a single site in Boston, USA, between 29 July and 7 August 2020. Ad26.COV2.S was a replication-incompetent adenovirus type 26 vector expressing a prefusion-stabilized SARS-CoV-2 spike protein from the original Wuhan strain. TCRbeta CDR3 regions were sequenced with the immunoSEQ Assay. After extraction, genomic DNA underwent amplification by bias-controlled multiplex PCR, followed by high-throughput sequencing. On the study's bioinformatics: To quantify the absolute abundance of every unique TCRbeta CDR3 region, sequences were collapsed and filtered. Usable DNA was measured by amplifying reference genes present in all nucleated cells, and TCRbeta template counts were normalized to that usable DNA to estimate T cell fraction. Repertoire TCRs were annotated as SARS-CoV-2-specific by exact matching of V gene, CDR3 amino acid sequence and J gene to a known reactive TCR set. MIRA supplied the reference SARS-CoV-2 TCR set, which was filtered for enrichment in COVID-19-positive ImmuneCODE repertoires so that public or cross-reactive TCRs were removed. Based on the MIRA antigens, annotated TCRs were further analysed at the level of specific ORF or position within ORF. Breadth was defined as annotated unique rearrangements over total unique productive rearrangements; depth was the summed frequency of those rearrangements. Group comparisons of TCR breadth used two-sided Wilcoxon rank-sum tests. TCRdb stores this immuneACCESS table with in-frame sequences only. Part of the clones is absent; in the studies checked, under half of the shortfall reflects unresolved V genes, and no reason is known for the rest. V and J calls and clone size are those listed in that table; D and trimming were worked out from the DNA. For this sample the table gives a few hundred thousand clones, of which under 90% were detected only once. Together, the top ten hold roughly 6% of the sample.

From a lookup of the germline V gene (reference sequence), CDR1 and CDR2 are LNHDA and SQIVND. Taken from cysteine to phenylalanine, the CDR3 has 15 residues. Only CDR3 DNA is held: 45 bases, read in frame from base 1. The V end loses 0 bases and the J end loses 2 bases, and a stretch of 8 bases separates them. Recombination joined TRBV19 with TRBJ1-3; confidence is insufficient to name the D gene. This sequence was found in a person aged 18-60 years who received the Ad26.COV2.S COVID-19 vaccine or a placebo. The sequenced sample was peripheral blood, obtained in a trial of Ad26.COV2.S vaccine versus placebo. The CDR3 protein sequence reads: CASSIDRATGNTIYF. The DNA sequence is given as TGTGCCAGTAGTATAGACCGAGCGACTGGAAACACCATATATTTT. This CDR3, with the reference TRBV19 and TRBJ1-3 proteins standing in past its ends, gives the full variable domain DGGITQSPKYLFRKEGQNVTLSCEQNLNHDAMYWYRQDPGQGLRLIYYSQIVNDFQKGDIAEGYSVSREKKESFPLTVTSAQKNPTAFYLCASSIDRATGNTIYFGEGSWLTVV.